This TCR beta chain was found in a study of T cell responses to AZD1222 COVID-19 vaccine. The study, taken as a whole, reports: Spike-spanning, vaccine-associated CD4 TCRs were dominant at 160-218 and 743-854. Clonal diversity was possibly underestimated, and white British individuals and females predominated among donors.

V lost 5 bases to trimming and J lost 0 bases, with 10 bases between them. This CDR3 is 14 amino acids long. Germline V gene sequence: CDR1 SGHAT, CDR2 FQNNGV. Points on this clone: What it recognizes is unknown.

This table comes from immunoSEQ multiplex PCR, and its TCRdb copy is limited to in-frame clones, with some not included. The table records tens of thousands of clones, 80% to 90% of them present only once. The gene calls are TRBV11-2 and TRBJ1-1, with D unclear. The sample in question was peripheral blood, obtained on day 0 of AZD1222 vaccination. This TCR was recovered from an adult in good health. CDR3 amino acids: CASSPTTMNTEAFF. CDR3 nucleotides: TGTGCCAGCAGCCCTACCACAATGAACACTGAAGCTTTCTTT. The full variable domain, with the rest looked up from reference TRBV11-2 and TRBJ1-1, is EAGVAQSPRYKIIEKRQSVAFWCNPISGHATLYWYQQILGQGPKLLIQFQNNGVVDDSQLPKDRFSAERLKGVDSTLKIQPAKLEDSAVYLCASSPTTMNTEAFFGQGTRLTVV.